This T cell receptor (beta chain) was observed in a study of long-term antiretroviral therapy in people with HIV. Findings and limits, study-wide: Collection spanned 2004 to 2017; ART regimens may be less effective than current ones.

This clone showed up just a few times. Antigen: not known. Per the germline V gene, CDR1 is MGHRA and CDR2 is YSYEKL. The CDR3 covers 11 residues. V lost 0 bases, J lost 13 bases, and 10 bases lay in between. immunoSEQ v3.0 was run at survey level. Sequenced by immunoSEQ multiplex PCR; TCRdb stores in-frame clones only, minus some. The sample carries about 28,000 clones, 70% to 90% recorded once. The V call is TRBV4-1, the J call TRBJ2-7; D call uncertain. The source material was unsorted PBMCs, sampled 0.8 years before starting antiretroviral therapy. This TCR was sampled from a man younger than 35 with HIV. The CDR3 reads CASSQDHRSYF. As DNA, the CDR3 is TGCGCCAGCAGCCAAGATCATAGATCATACTTC.